The entry below describes one T cell receptor (beta chain). These data originate in a study of shared T cell receptors in the human thymus. TCRdb's table, derived via immunoSEQ multiplex PCR, lists solely in-frame clones and lacks some. The sample records under 700,000 clones, roughly 74% being singletons. These records were also assigned to another study, of human thymus T cells. That investigation notes: The sample donors, healthy Finnish infants, were having corrective surgery for congenital heart defects. The source of the thymus tissue was resections taken during corrective heart surgery. It looked as if thymic and blood repertoires used V and J genes in a biased way. Related work showed strongly overlapping thymic repertoires across unrelated individuals.

The sample taken for sequencing was thymocytes. The clonotype was recovered from a boy less than two years old with a congenital heart defect.

CDR3 nucleotides: TGTGCCAGCAGCCAGAATAGACTAGTCCACGAGCAGTACTTC. Amino acid sequence: CASSQNRLVHEQYF. This chain links TRBV14 with TRBJ2-7; tentatively, D is TRBD2 (6 bases). With 3 bases removed from V and 5 bases from J, the gap between germline ends came to 14 bases. The V gene's germline CDR1 is SGHDN and CDR2 FVKESK. This CDR3 is 14 amino acids long. Looking up the rest from reference TRBV14 and TRBJ2-7 gives the full variable domain: EAGVTQFPSHSVIEKGQTVTLRCDPISGHDNLYWYRRVMGKEIKFLLHFVKESKQDESGMPNNRFLAERTGGTYSTLKVQPAELEDSGVYFCASSQNRLVHEQYFGPGTRLTVT.